This is a list of T cell receptor beta chains from one sample in a study of T cell responses to AZD1222 COVID-19 vaccine. Sequencing was performed with immunoSEQ multiplex PCR; in TCRdb, only in-frame clones are kept and a portion is missing. The table lists about 110,000 clones, approximately 84% of them singletons. Sample: peripheral blood, taken on day 0 of AZD1222 vaccination. The receptor set was obtained from an adult in good health. The CDR3 runs from the conserved cysteine through the conserved F or W. The order of the fields is D gene, J gene, V gene, clone size, CDR3 protein, CDR3 DNA. A D gene is named only where the DNA matches it firmly. Some rows mark clone size as missing; the rest say once, few, many or name a class of expanded clone.

TRBD1 TRBJ2-5 TRBV6-6 NA CASSLFWDRVPSQYF TGTGCCAGCAGTCTTTTTTGGGACAGGGTGCCGAGCCAGTACTTC
TRBD1 TRBJ2-7 TRBV28 NA CASSRPGQGTYEQYF TGTGCCAGCAGCCGACCGGGACAGGGGACCTACGAGCAGTACTTC
NA TRBJ1-1 TRBV18 once CASSPGRWGNTEAFF TGTGCCAGCTCACCCGGTAGGTGGGGGAACACTGAAGCTTTCTTT
NA TRBJ1-2 TRBV9 NA CASSAFHRAEGYTF TGTGCCAGCAGCGCCTTCCACAGGGCCGAGGGCTACACCTTC
NA TRBJ1-6 TRBV19 few CASTRGYNSPLHF TGTGCCAGTACCCGCGGTTATAATTCACCCCTCCACTTT
TRBD2 TRBJ2-3 TRBV3-1/TRBV3-2 NA CASSPDLSGRAPQYF TGTGCCAGCAGCCCGGATCTGTCCGGGAGGGCTCCTCAGTATTTT
NA TRBJ2-3 TRBV5-1 NA CASREQGADTQYF TGCGCCAGCAGGGAACAGGGCGCGGATACGCAGTATTTT
NA TRBJ2-2 TRBV5-1 NA CASSFPSGTGELFF TGCGCCAGCAGCTTCCCTAGTGGGACCGGGGAGCTGTTTTTT
TRBD1 TRBJ2-1 TRBV5-8 once CASSYSDRFIDEQFF TGTGCCAGCAGCTATTCGGACAGGTTCATCGATGAGCAGTTCTTC
NA TRBJ2-7 TRBV5-1 few CASSLGGGGEQYF TGCGCCAGCAGCTTGGGGGGGGGCGGGGAGCAGTACTTC
NA TRBJ1-2 TRBV6-5 NA CASSPGQSSGYTF TGTGCCAGCAGTCCCGGACAGTCAAGTGGCTACACCTTC
NA TRBJ2-5 TRBV6-5 NA CASLERGETQYF TGTGCCAGCCTAGAGCGAGGAGAGACCCAGTACTTC
TRBD1 TRBJ1-2 TRBV5-1 NA CASSKTGGEGYTF TGCGCCAGCAGCAAGACAGGGGGCGAGGGCTACACCTTC
NA TRBJ1-2 TRBV7-9 NA CASSPGDFPTF TGTGCCAGCAGCCCTGGGGACTTCCCCACCTTC
NA TRBJ1-5 TRBV6-2/TRBV6-3 NA CASSRGQYSNQPQHF TGTGCCAGCAGCCGCGGGCAGTATAGCAATCAGCCCCAGCATTTT
TRBD2 TRBJ2-2 TRBV19 NA CASCTGIAGTGELFF TGTGCCAGCTGTACAGGGATAGCGGGGACCGGGGAGCTGTTTTTT
NA TRBJ2-7 TRBV28 NA CASSFYRPYEQYF TGTGCCAGCAGTTTTTACAGGCCGTACGAGCAGTACTTC
NA TRBJ2-7 TRBV4-2 NA CASSHPTAQAEQYF TGTGCCAGCAGCCACCCTACCGCCCAGGCCGAGCAGTACTTC
TRBD1 TRBJ1-2 TRBV11-3 NA CASSLRTGQGDYGYTF TGTGCCAGCAGCTTACGTACGGGACAGGGCGACTATGGCTACACCTTC
NA TRBJ1-5 TRBV3-1/TRBV3-2 few CASSQDLGGSQPQHF TGTGCCAGCAGCCAAGATCTGGGGGGCAGTCAGCCCCAGCATTTT
NA TRBJ1-5 TRBV30 NA CAWSGAGNQPQHF TGTGCCTGGAGTGGGGCCGGCAATCAGCCCCAGCATTTT
TRBD1 TRBJ1-2 TRBV4-3 NA CASSQVFPRQGVINYGYTF TGCGCCAGCAGCCAAGTTTTCCCCCGGCAGGGGGTGATTAACTATGGCTACACCTTC
TRBD2 TRBJ2-5 TRBV6-1 NA CASSEQSGRETQYF TGTGCCAGCAGTGAACAGAGCGGGAGAGAGACCCAGTACTTC
NA TRBJ1-1 TRBV5-3 NA CARRLPRENTEAFF TGTGCCAGAAGATTGCCCCGGGAGAACACTGAAGCTTTCTTT
TRBD2 TRBJ2-7 TRBV28 NA CASSLSGVFSYEQYF TGTGCCAGCAGTTTAAGCGGGGTATTCTCCTACGAGCAGTACTTC
NA TRBJ1-2 TRBV27 NA CASSFAGDYGYTF TGTGCCAGCAGTTTCGCGGGCGACTATGGCTACACCTTC
NA TRBJ1-6 TRBV21-1 NA CAMVGSPLHF TGTGCCATGGTGGGTTCACCCCTCCACTTT
NA TRBJ1-1 TRBV7-9 NA CASSSAAGGRGEAFF TGTGCCAGCAGCTCCGCGGCCGGGGGGCGCGGTGAAGCTTTCTTT
TRBD1 TRBJ2-5 TRBV11-2 NA CASSLRGQGTQYF TGTGCCAGCAGCTTGAGGGGGCAGGGGACCCAGTACTTC
NA TRBJ2-5 TRBV7-8 few CASSRSRPGGVETQYF TGTGCCAGCAGCCGCTCCAGGCCGGGCGGTGTGGAGACCCAGTACTTC
TRBD1 TRBJ2-3 TRBV5-1 NA CASSLGQGGDTQYF TGCGCCAGCAGCCTTGGACAGGGCGGAGATACGCAGTATTTT
TRBD1 TRBJ1-1 TRBV5-1 NA CASSRQGVAEAFF TGCGCCAGCAGCCGACAGGGGGTGGCTGAAGCTTTCTTT
TRBD1 TRBJ2-5 TRBV5-1 many CASSDLQGEETQYF TGCGCCAGCAGCGACTTGCAGGGGGAAGAGACCCAGTACTTC
NA TRBJ1-4 TRBV18 NA CASSPGGEKLFF TGTGCCAGCTCACCGGGGGGTGAAAAACTGTTTTTT
NA TRBJ1-3 TRBV15 once CATSRRTSGDSGNTIYF TGTGCCACCAGCCGACGAACCTCTGGGGACTCTGGAAACACCATATATTTT
TRBD1 TRBJ2-4 TRBV29-1 few CSVEEAWTGKNIQYF TGCAGCGTTGAAGAAGCTTGGACAGGGAAAAACATTCAGTACTTC
TRBD2 TRBJ2-1 TRBV5-4 NA CASSLRRGGLYNEQFF TGTGCCAGCAGCTTGAGGCGGGGGGGCCTCTACAATGAGCAGTTCTTC
TRBD1 TRBJ2-7 TRBV10-3 NA CAIGGPDRGSSYEQYF TGTGCCATCGGGGGGCCCGACAGGGGAAGCTCCTACGAGCAGTACTTC
TRBD2 TRBJ2-5 TRBV6-5 once CASTTSGFETQYF TGTGCCAGCACCACTAGCGGGTTTGAGACCCAGTACTTC
NA TRBJ1-1 TRBV28 NA CASSQLTGPYTEAFF TGTGCCAGCAGTCAATTGACGGGGCCTTACACTGAAGCTTTCTTT
TRBD1 TRBJ1-1 TRBV6-6 NA CASSYPGGGNTEAFF TGTGCCAGCAGTTACCCAGGGGGCGGGAACACTGAAGCTTTCTTT
NA TRBJ1-1 TRBV6-5 NA CASSYSETGGSTEAFF TGTGCCAGCAGTTACTCCGAAACCGGGGGGAGCACTGAAGCTTTCTTT
NA TRBJ1-2 TRBV7-2 NA CASSLPTSRFLITGYTF TGTGCCAGCAGCCTCCCCACATCCCGTTTCTTGATAACAGGCTACACCTTC
TRBD1 TRBJ1-1 TRBV7-9 NA CASSPRQGIESEAFF TGTGCCAGCAGCCCTCGACAGGGGATCGAAAGTGAAGCTTTCTTT
NA TRBJ1-5 TRBV2 NA CASSEQGMGQPQHF TGTGCCAGCAGTGAACAGGGAATGGGTCAGCCCCAGCATTTT
TRBD1 TRBJ2-5 TRBV7-3 NA CASSPGDRDTQYF TGTGCCAGCAGCCCGGGGGACAGGGATACCCAGTACTTC
NA TRBJ2-3 TRBV3-1/TRBV3-2 NA CASSLGATDTQYF TGTGCCAGCAGCCTGGGAGCGACAGATACGCAGTATTTT
TRBD1 TRBJ1-2 TRBV4-1 NA CASSQEGTVFGYTF TGCGCCAGCAGCCAAGAGGGGACAGTTTTCGGCTACACCTTC
NA TRBJ1-5 TRBV3-1/TRBV3-2 NA CASSQVPIAGREEPQHF TGTGCCAGCAGCCAAGTACCCATTGCAGGGCGGGAGGAGCCCCAGCATTTT
NA TRBJ2-7 TRBV10-1 NA CASSERGYEQYF TGCGCCAGCAGTGAGAGGGGCTACGAGCAGTACTTC
NA TRBJ2-3 TRBV19 few CASSRRASSTDTQYF TGTGCCAGTAGTCGCAGGGCCTCTAGCACAGATACGCAGTATTTT
NA TRBJ1-6 TRBV2 once CASSSRPPQGWNSPLHF TGTGCCAGCAGCTCCCGGCCCCCACAGGGTTGGAATTCACCCCTCCACTTT
NA TRBJ2-4 TRBV9 NA CASSPRGAGSLQTQNIQYF TGTGCCAGCAGCCCCAGGGGGGCGGGGTCTCTTCAGACCCAAAACATTCAGTACTTC
TRBD1 TRBJ1-2 TRBV7-6 NA CASSPTGGNYGYTF TGTGCCAGCAGCCCGACAGGGGGCAACTATGGCTACACCTTC
NA TRBJ1-2 TRBV4-2 NA CASSQDRDHGGANYGYTF TGTGCCAGCAGCCAAGATCGGGACCACGGGGGAGCTAACTATGGCTACACCTTC